This T cell receptor (beta chain) was sequenced in a study of response to subunit inactivated influenza vaccine. This clonotype was recorded a few times. TCRdb reprocessed the RT-PCR reads with MiXCR, giving one entry per CDR3 protein. The sample holds some 850,000 distinct CDR3 sequences, roughly 20% seen once. The V gene lost 3 bases and the J gene lost 6 bases, with 11 bases spanning the gap. Germline CDR1 is SGHTS and CDR2 is YDEGEE. The CDR3 covers 13 residues. This chain joins TRBV5-8 and TRBJ2-3; D call uncertain. The input for sequencing was PBMCs from blood, taken more than 4 days after vaccination. The receptor was derived from a man aged 45 to 65 who received an inactivated influenza vaccine. The CDR3 is CASSWAGLDTQYF. The CDR3 DNA follows: TGTGCCAGCAGCTGGGCCGGTTTGGATACGCAGTATTTT. Complete variable domain (other parts from reference TRBV5-8 and TRBJ2-3): EAGVTQSPTHLIKTRGQQATLRCSPISGHTSVYWYQQALGLGLQFLLWYDEGEERNRGNFPPRFSGRQFPNYSSELNVNALELEDSALYLCASSWAGLDTQYFGPGTRLTVL.